The clone carrying this T cell receptor beta chain showed up just once. The data belong to a study of blood T cell repertoires in COVID-19. Profiled with immunoSEQ multiplex PCR; TCRdb holds only in-frame clones, not every one. The sample includes some 120,000 clones, 75% to 90% of them seen just once. Per the germline V gene, CDR1 is MNHEY and CDR2 is SMNVEV (reference sequence). Trimming took 3 bases from V and 5 from J, leaving 20 bases between them. The CDR3 is 16 residues long. J is TRBJ2-7 and V is TRBV27; weak D call: TRBD1 (6 bases). The sample comprised peripheral blood. This clonotype was sampled from a human donor in a cohort sampled during active COVID-19. Here the CDR3 DNA reads TGTGCCAGCAGTTTGGGGCACCCAGGACAGTCCCACGAGCAGTACGTC. It specifies CASSLGHPGQSHEQYV.